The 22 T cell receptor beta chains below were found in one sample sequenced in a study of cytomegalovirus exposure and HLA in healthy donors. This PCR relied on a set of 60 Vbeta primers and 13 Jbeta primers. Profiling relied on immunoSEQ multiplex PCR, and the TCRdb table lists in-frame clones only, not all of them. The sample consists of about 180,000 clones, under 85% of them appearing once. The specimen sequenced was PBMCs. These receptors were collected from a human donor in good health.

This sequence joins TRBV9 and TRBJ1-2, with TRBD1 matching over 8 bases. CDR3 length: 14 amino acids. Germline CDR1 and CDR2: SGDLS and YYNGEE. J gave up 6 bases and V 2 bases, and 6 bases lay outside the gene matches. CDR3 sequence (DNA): TGTGCCAGCAGCGTCGGGACAGGCCAAAATGGCTACACCTTC. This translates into CASSVGTGQNGYTF.

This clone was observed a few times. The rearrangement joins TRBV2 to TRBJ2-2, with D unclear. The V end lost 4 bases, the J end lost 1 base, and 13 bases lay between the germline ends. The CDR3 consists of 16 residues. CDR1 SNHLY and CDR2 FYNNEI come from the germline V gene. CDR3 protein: CASSGFNPGNTGELFF. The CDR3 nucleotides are TGTGCCAGCAGTGGATTTAACCCAGGGAACACCGGGGAGCTGTTTTTT.

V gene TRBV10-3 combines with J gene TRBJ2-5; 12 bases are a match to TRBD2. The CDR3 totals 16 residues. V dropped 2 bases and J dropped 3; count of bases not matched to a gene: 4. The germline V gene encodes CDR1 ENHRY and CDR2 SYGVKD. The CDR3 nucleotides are TGTGCCATCAGTGAGAGAGGACTAGCGGGGAAAGAGACCCAGTACTTC. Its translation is CAISERGLAGKETQYF.

The chain's CDR3 is CAWSGGTGKGYGYTF. CDR3 bases: TGTGCCTGGAGTGGCGGGACAGGGAAAGGCTATGGCTACACCTTC. The chain uses TRBV30 and TRBJ1-2, with 9 bases aligning to TRBD1. The germline gives CDR1 GTSNPN, CDR2 SVGIG (reference sequence). With 1 base clipped from V and 4 bases from J, the junction kept 7 bases outside the gene matches. The length of the CDR3 is 15 residues.

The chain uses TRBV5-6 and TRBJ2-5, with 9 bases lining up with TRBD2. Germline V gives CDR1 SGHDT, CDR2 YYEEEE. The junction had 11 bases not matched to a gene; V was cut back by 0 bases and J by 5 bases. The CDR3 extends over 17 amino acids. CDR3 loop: CASSLGAGGPPEETQYF. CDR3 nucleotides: TGTGCCAGCAGCTTGGGAGCGGGGGGCCCTCCAGAGGAGACCCAGTACTTC.

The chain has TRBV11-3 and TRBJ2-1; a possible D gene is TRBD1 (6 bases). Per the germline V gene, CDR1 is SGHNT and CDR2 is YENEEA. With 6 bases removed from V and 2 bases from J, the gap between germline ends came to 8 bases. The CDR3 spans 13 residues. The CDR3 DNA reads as TGTGCCAGCAGTACAGGGCCCTACAATGAGCAGTTCTTC. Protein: CASSTGPYNEQFF.

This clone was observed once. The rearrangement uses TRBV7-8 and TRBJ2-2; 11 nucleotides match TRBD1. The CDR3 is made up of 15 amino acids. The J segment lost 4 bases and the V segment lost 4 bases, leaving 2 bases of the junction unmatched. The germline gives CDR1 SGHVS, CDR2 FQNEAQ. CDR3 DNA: TGTGCCAGCAGCTACGGGACAGGGGGCACCGGGGAGCTGTTTTTT. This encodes CASSYGTGGTGELFF.

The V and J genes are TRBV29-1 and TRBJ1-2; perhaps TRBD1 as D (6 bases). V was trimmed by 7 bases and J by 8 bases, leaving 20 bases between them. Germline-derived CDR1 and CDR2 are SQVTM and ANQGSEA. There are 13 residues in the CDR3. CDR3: CSAVGVGAEGYTF. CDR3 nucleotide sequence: TGCAGCGCTGTGGGCGTGGGGGCGGAGGGCTACACCTTC.

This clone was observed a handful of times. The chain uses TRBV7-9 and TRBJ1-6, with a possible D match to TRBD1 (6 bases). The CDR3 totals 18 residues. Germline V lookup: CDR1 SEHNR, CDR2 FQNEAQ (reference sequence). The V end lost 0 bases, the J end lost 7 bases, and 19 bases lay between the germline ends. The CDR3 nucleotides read TGTGCCAGCAGCTTAGCGTGGTGGCGGGGGCTAGGGAATTCACCCCTCCACTTT. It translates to CASSLAWWRGLGNSPLHF. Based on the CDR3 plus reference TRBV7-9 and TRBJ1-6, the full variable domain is DTGVSQNPRHKITKRGQNVTFRCDPISEHNRLYWYRQTLGQGPEFLTYFQNEAQLEKSRLLSDRFSAERPKGSFSTLEIQRTEQGDSAMYLCASSLAWWRGLGNSPLHFGNGTRLTVT.

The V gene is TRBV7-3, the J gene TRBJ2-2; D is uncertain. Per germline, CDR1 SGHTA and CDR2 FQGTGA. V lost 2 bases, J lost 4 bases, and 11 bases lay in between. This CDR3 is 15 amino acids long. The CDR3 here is CASSLLNSLTGELFF. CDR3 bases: TGTGCCAGCAGCTTATTGAACAGCCTCACCGGGGAGCTGTTTTTT.

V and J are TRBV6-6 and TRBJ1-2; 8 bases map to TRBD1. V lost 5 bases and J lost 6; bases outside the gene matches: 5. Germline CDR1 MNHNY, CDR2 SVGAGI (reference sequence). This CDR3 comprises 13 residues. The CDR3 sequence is CASSLQGEDGYTF. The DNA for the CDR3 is TGTGCCAGCAGTCTACAGGGGGAGGATGGCTACACCTTC.

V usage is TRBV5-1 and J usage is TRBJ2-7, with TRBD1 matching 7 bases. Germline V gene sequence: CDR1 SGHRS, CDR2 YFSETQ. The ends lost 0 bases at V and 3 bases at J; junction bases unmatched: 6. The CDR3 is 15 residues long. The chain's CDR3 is CASSLDPGTDYEQYF. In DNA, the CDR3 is TGCGCCAGCAGCTTGGACCCCGGGACAGACTACGAGCAGTACTTC.

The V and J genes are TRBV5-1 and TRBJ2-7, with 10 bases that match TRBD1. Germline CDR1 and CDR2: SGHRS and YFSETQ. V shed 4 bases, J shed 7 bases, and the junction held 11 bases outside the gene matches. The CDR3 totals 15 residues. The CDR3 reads CASSRRGDRGGEQYF. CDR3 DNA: TGCGCCAGCAGCAGGAGGGGGGACAGGGGAGGAGAGCAGTACTTC.

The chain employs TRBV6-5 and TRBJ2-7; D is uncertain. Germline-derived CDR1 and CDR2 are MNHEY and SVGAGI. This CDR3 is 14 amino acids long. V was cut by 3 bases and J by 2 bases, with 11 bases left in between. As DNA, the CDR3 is TGTGCCAGCAGTTATAGGTTTGGAGCCTACGAGCAGTACTTC. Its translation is CASSYRFGAYEQYF.

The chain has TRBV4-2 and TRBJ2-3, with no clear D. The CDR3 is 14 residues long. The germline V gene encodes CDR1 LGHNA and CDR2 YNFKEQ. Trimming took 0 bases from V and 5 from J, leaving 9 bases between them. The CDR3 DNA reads TGTGCCAGCAGCCAAGAGCCTAGAGGAGATACGCAGTATTTT. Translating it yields CASSQEPRGDTQYF.

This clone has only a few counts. CDR3 in amino acids: CASSLSAPGQGRGYTF. In DNA, the CDR3 is TGTGCCAGCAGTTTATCGGCCCCGGGACAGGGTAGAGGCTACACCTTC. The chain uses TRBV27 and TRBJ1-2, with 9 bases lining up with TRBD1. The CDR3 consists of 16 residues. The junction had 10 bases not matched to a gene; V was cut back by 0 bases and J by 8 bases. Germline V gene sequence: CDR1 MNHEY, CDR2 SMNVEV (reference sequence).

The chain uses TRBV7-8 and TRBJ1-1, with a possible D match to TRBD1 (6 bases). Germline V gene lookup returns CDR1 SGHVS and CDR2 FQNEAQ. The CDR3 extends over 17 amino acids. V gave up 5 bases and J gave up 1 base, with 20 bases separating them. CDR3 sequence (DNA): TGTGCCAGCAGCACAAACAGGGCCGTGAAGGCGAACACTGAAGCTTTCTTT. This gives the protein CASSTNRAVKANTEAFF.

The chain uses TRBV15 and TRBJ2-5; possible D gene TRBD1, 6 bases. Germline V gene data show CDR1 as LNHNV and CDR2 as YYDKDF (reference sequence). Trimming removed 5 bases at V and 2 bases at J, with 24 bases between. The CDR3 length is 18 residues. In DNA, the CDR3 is TGTGCCACCAGCGAGGGGGTTGTTGGGCAGGGGAAGCAAGAGACCCAGTACTTC. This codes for CATSEGVVGQGKQETQYF.

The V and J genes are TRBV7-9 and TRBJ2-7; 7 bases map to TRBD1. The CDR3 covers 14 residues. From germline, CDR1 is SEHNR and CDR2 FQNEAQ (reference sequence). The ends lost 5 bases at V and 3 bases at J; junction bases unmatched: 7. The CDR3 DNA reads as TGTGCCAGCAGCCCCGGGGACAGCGGCTACGAGCAGTACTTC. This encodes CASSPGDSGYEQYF.

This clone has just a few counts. CDR3 sequence: CASSLQQANTEAFF. The CDR3 nucleotides read TGTGCCAGCAGTTTGCAACAGGCGAACACTGAAGCTTTCTTT. V is TRBV6-1 and J is TRBJ1-1, with a possible D match to TRBD1 (5 bases). V was pared by 5 bases and J by 1 base, with 11 bases between. Germline CDR1 reads MNHNS; CDR2 reads SASEGT. This CDR3 region has 14 residues.

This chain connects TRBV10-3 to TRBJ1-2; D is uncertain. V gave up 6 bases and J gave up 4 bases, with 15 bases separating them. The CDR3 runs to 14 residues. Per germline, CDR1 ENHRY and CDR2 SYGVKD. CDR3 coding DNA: TGTGCCATCAGCCCCCCCCAGGTTAGCTATGGCTACACCTTC. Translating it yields CAISPPQVSYGYTF.

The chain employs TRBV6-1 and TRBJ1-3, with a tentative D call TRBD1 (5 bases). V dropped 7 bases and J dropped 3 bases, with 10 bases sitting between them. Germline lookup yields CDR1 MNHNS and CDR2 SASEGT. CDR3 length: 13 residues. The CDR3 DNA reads TGTGCCAGCAATCAGGGATATGGAAACACCATATATTTT. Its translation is CASNQGYGNTIYF.